This TCR beta chain emerged from a study of blood T cell repertoires in COVID-19. Study-wide background: Italy, Spain and the United States were the sources of the convalescent and acute COVID-19 samples. T cells, B-cell-depleted T cells, or PBMCs provided the cDNA or gDNA that served as material.

CDR1 is SGHRS and CDR2 is YFSETQ in the germline V gene. This CDR3 comprises 13 residues. Trimming removed 3 bases at V and 8 bases at J, with 14 bases between. Per the authors' pipeline: Using reference gene primer amplification, nucleated cell counts were estimated. Assay used: immunoSEQ multiplex PCR; TCRdb lists only in-frame clones, some missing. V, J and clone size were drawn from that table, and D and trimming were deduced from the DNA. The data hold about 93,000 clones, with 90% observed a single time. The clonotype comes from a human donor with active COVID-19. The donor label of this sample is uncertain. Sequencing used peripheral blood. The chain combines TRBV5-1 with TRBJ1-2, with D maybe TRBD1 (6 bases). Written as DNA, the CDR3 is TGCGCCAGCAGCTCCCTGGGGGCCGGCGGCTACACCTTC. As protein: CASSSLGAGGYTF. Complete variable domain (other parts from reference TRBV5-1 and TRBJ1-2): KAGVTQTPRYLIKTRGQQVTLSCSPISGHRSVSWYQQTPGQGLQFLFEYFSETQRNKGNFPGRFSGRQFSNSRSEMNVSTLELGDSALYLCASSSLGAGGYTFGSGTRLTVV.